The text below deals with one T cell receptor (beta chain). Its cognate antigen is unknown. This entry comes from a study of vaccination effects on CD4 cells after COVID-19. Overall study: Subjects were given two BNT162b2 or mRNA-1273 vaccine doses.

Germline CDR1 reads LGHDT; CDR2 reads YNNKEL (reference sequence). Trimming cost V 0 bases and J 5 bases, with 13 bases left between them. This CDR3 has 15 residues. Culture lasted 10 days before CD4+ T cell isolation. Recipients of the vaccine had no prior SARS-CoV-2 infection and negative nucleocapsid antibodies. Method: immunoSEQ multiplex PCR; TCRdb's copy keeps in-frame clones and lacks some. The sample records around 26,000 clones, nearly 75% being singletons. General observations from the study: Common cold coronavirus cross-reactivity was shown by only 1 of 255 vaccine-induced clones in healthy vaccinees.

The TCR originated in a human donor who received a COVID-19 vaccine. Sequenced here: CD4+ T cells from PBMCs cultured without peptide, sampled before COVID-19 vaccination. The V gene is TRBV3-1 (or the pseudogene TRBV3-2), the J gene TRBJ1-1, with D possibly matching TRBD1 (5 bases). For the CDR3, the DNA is TGTGCCAGCAGCCAAGATGGGCAGGGAGGGACTGAAGCTTTCTTT. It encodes CASSQDGQGGTEAFF.